The 12 T cell receptor beta chains below come from one sample, sequenced in a study of T cell responses to AZD1222 COVID-19 vaccine. Sequencing used immunoSEQ multiplex PCR; TCRdb keeps in-frame clones, though not all of them. The data contain about 150,000 clones, roughly 90% of them singletons. This sample comprised peripheral blood, obtained 28 days after the second AZD1222 dose. Every receptor here comes from an adult who received the AZD1222 COVID-19 vaccine.

This clone was seen just once. The chain employs TRBV6-5 and TRBJ1-5, with D possibly matching TRBD1 (5 bases). Germline values: CDR1 MNHEY, CDR2 SVGAGI. This CDR3 comprises 14 residues. Deletions cut 6 bases from V and 4 bases from J, with 13 bases between. CDR3 DNA: TGTGCCAGCAGCAACGGGGGGTCTAATCAGCCCCAGCATTTT. It encodes CASSNGGSNQPQHF.

The chain joins TRBV2 to TRBJ1-1; D perhaps matches TRBD1 (6 bases). CDR1 is SNHLY, CDR2 FYNNEI, per germline. The CDR3 has 16 residues. Trimming removed 0 bases at V and 0 bases at J, with 11 bases between. CDR3 coding DNA: TGTGCCAGCAGTGAAGCTTTACAGGGCTTGAACACTGAAGCTTTCTTT. It specifies CASSEALQGLNTEAFF.

This clone was observed a single time. V and J are TRBV6-5 and TRBJ2-7; D may match TRBD1 or TRBD2 (5 bases each). V dropped 2 bases and J dropped 5 bases, with 10 bases sitting between them. CDR1 MNHEY and CDR2 SVGAGI come from the germline V gene. This CDR3 is 13 amino acids long. In nucleotides, the CDR3 is TGTGCCAGCAGTTACCCACCGGGACACGAGCAGTACTTC. This gives the protein CASSYPPGHEQYF.

This chain connects TRBV10-2 to TRBJ1-5; possibly TRBD1 for D (5 bases). The CDR3 has 14 residues. Germline-derived CDR1 and CDR2 are WSHSY and SAAADI. V lost 2 bases and J 6 bases, leaving 11 bases between the germline ends. The CDR3 sequence: CASSEVQGVQPQHF. The CDR3 nucleotides are TGCGCCAGCAGTGAGGTGCAGGGCGTTCAGCCCCAGCATTTT.

This chain links TRBV5-1 with TRBJ1-1, with 7 nucleotides matching TRBD1. Germline values: CDR1 SGHRS, CDR2 YFSETQ. V gave up 4 bases and J gave up 0 bases; unmatched junction bases: 6. CDR3 length: 15 amino acids. The CDR3 region has the DNA TGCGCCAGCAGCGCGGGGGGGACAGTGAACACTGAAGCTTTCTTT. This gives the protein CASSAGGTVNTEAFF.

The chain couples TRBV29-1 to TRBJ2-7; D uncertain. The CDR3 loop spans 12 amino acids. The germline gives CDR1 SQVTM, CDR2 ANQGSEA. Trimming removed 4 bases at V and 3 bases at J, with 10 bases between. For the CDR3, the DNA is TGCAGCGTTGGGTATTCCCACTACGAGCAGTACTTC. As protein: CSVGYSHYEQYF.

A word on this clone: Other DNA sequences in this specimen translate into the identical CDR3. The genes are TRBV9 and TRBJ1-2; TRBD1 is a possible D gene (5 bases). CDR1 and CDR2 (germline): SGDLS, YYNGEE. CDR3 size: 13 residues. V gave up 0 bases and J gave up 6 bases, with 9 bases separating them. The CDR3 DNA is TGTGCCAGCAGCGTAGGAGGGGTCGATGGCTACACCTTC. This sequence encodes CASSVGGVDGYTF. Combining the CDR3 with reference TRBV9 and TRBJ1-2 gives the whole variable domain DSGVTQTPKHLITATGQRVTLRCSPRSGDLSVYWYQQSLDQGLQFLIQYYNGEERAKGNILERFSAQQFPDLHSELNLSSLELGDSALYFCASSVGGVDGYTFGSGTRLTVV.

The chain carries TRBV5-1 and TRBJ2-1; no clear D. The V gene lost 3 bases and the J gene lost 4 bases, with 5 bases spanning the gap. CDR1 SGHRS and CDR2 YFSETQ come from the germline V gene. CDR3 length equals 12 residues. CDR3 protein: CASSSRYNEQFF. The CDR3 coding sequence is TGCGCCAGCAGCTCCAGGTACAATGAGCAGTTCTTC.

The chain employs TRBV30 and TRBJ1-5; D is unresolved. The CDR3 runs 14 residues. CDR1 and CDR2 (germline): GTSNPN, SVGIG (reference sequence). Trimming removed 2 bases from V and 6 bases from J, with 14 bases in between. Here the CDR3 DNA reads TGTGCCTGGAGTTTGGGCTCCCCTGGTCAGCCCCAGCATTTT. Its translation is CAWSLGSPGQPQHF. Full variable domain (remainder filled in from reference TRBV30 and TRBJ1-5): SQTIHQWPATLVQPVGSPLSLECTVEGTSNPNLYWYRQAAGRGLQLLFYSVGIGQISSEVPQNLSASRPQDRQFILSSKKLLLSDSGFYLCAWSLGSPGQPQHFGDGTRLSIL.

The gene calls are TRBV10-3 and TRBJ1-2; D gene ambiguous. Germline CDR1 and CDR2: ENHRY and SYGVKD. The CDR3 covers 17 residues. V lost 7 bases, J lost 0 bases, and 21 bases lay in between. The CDR3 DNA is TGTGCCATCAATAAGGCAGACCCCACCCTGGCTAACTATGGCTACACCTTC. It encodes CAINKADPTLANYGYTF.

This chain uses TRBV6-2 or TRBV6-3 with TRBJ1-3; D unclear. Germline V gene lookup returns CDR1 MNHEY and CDR2 SVGEGT. V gave up 6 bases and J gave up 0 bases, with 3 bases separating them. The CDR3 covers 12 residues. The CDR3 loop reads CASSFSGNTIYF. As DNA, the CDR3 is TGTGCCAGCAGCTTCTCTGGAAACACCATATATTTT.

The chain carries TRBV24-1 and TRBJ1-6, with D tentatively TRBD1 (5 bases). V gave up 4 bases and J gave up 10 bases, with 16 bases separating them. Germline CDR1 KGHDR, CDR2 SFDVKD. The CDR3 runs 15 residues. CDR3 amino acids: CATSDLRERGSPLHF. In DNA form, the CDR3 reads TGTGCCACCAGTGACCTTAGGGAGAGGGGCTCACCCCTCCACTTT.